The 26 T cell receptor beta chains below all came from one sample that was sequenced in a study of naive and memory T cell subsets. The beta constant-region primer was an equimolar mix of two oligonucleotides covering TRBC1 and TRBC2. Nested alpha and beta constant-region primers with the SP2 primer drove four PCR rounds on ligated cDNA. TCRdb reprocessed the UMI-ligation and nested PCR reads with MiXCR, giving one entry per CDR3 protein. The sample has over 100,000 distinct CDR3 sequences; approximately 37% are singletons. The specimen sequenced was central memory CD4+ T cells from blood. All receptors derive from a human donor in good health.

V gene TRBV3-1 combines with J gene TRBJ2-2; the D gene is possibly TRBD2 (6 bases). This CDR3 is built from 14 residues. Trimming stripped 2 bases from V and 6 bases from J, with 10 bases between. From germline, CDR1 is LGHDT and CDR2 YNNKEL (reference sequence). The CDR3 protein is CASSQPGSAGELFF. For the CDR3, the DNA is TGTGCCAGCAGCCAACCCGGGAGTGCCGGGGAGCTGTTTTTT. Together with reference TRBV3-1 and TRBJ2-2, the CDR3 gives the full variable domain: DTAVSQTPKYLVTQMGNDKSIKCEQNLGHDTMYWYKQDSKKFLKIMFSYNNKELIINETVPNRFSPKSPDKAHLNLHINSLELGDSAVYFCASSQPGSAGELFFGEGSRLTVL.

This clonotype was detected a few times. V is TRBV7-2 and J is TRBJ2-2; D gene ambiguous. Germline assignment: CDR1 SGHTA and CDR2 FQGNSA. CDR3 length: 16 amino acids. V shed 2 bases and J shed 2 bases, with 12 bases lying between them. CDR3 nucleotide sequence: TGTGCCAGCAGCTTAAGTTCTACAGAAAACACCGGGGAGCTGTTTTTT. Residues: CASSLSSTENTGELFF.

The V call is TRBV6-2 or TRBV6-3, the J call TRBJ1-6, with D unclear. Germline lookup yields CDR1 MNHEY and CDR2 SVGEGT. Trimming took 7 bases from V and 7 from J, leaving 14 bases between them. The CDR3 has 14 residues. The DNA of the CDR3 is TGTGCCAGCACCCAAAGGCGGGTCAATTCACCCCTCCACTTT. Translation: CASTQRRVNSPLHF.

This clonotype has a count of ten or more. CDR3: CASSFTAGGALNEQFF. The DNA of the CDR3 is TGTGCCAGCAGCTTCACTGCGGGTGGGGCCCTCAATGAGCAGTTCTTC. The chain links TRBV7-8 to TRBJ2-1, with D perhaps being TRBD1 or TRBD2 (5 bases each). V lost 3 bases and J lost 6, with 18 bases in between. The CDR3 loop spans 16 amino acids. Germline CDR1 is SGHVS and CDR2 is FQNEAQ. The complete variable domain, with remaining parts taken from reference TRBV7-8 and TRBJ2-1, reads GAGVSQSPRYKVAKRGQDVALRCDPISGHVSLFWYQQALGQGPEFLTYFQNEAQLDKSGLPSDRFFAERPEGSVSTLKIQRTQQEDSAVYLCASSFTAGGALNEQFFGPGTRLTVL.

This clonotype came up a few times. The gene calls are TRBV6-4 and TRBJ2-1; D call uncertain. Germline loops: CDR1 MRHNA, CDR2 SNTAGT. The CDR3 contains 15 residues. Between the trimmed V and J ends, which lost 4 bases and 9 bases, there was a span of 19 bases. CDR3 bases: TGTGCCAGCAGTGTAAGACACTCTCTTGCCAGTGAGCAGTTCTTC. Its translation: CASSVRHSLASEQFF.

The CDR3 DNA reads TGCGCCAGCAGCCAAGATTGGGGAGGTGCCGAGCAGTACTTC. Amino acids: CASSQDWGGAEQYF. The V call is TRBV4-3, the J call TRBJ2-7; the D gene is possibly TRBD2 (6 bases). V gave up 0 bases and J gave up 6 bases, with 12 bases separating them. CDR1 and CDR2 from the germline V gene are LGHNA and YSLEER. The length of the CDR3 is 14 residues.

Ten or more counts support this clonotype. The chain recombines TRBV20-1 with TRBJ2-1; D possibly corresponds to TRBD2 (5 bases). The CDR3 runs to 11 residues. The germline V gene encodes CDR1 DFQATT and CDR2 SNEGSKA (reference sequence). V was shortened by 6 bases and J by 10 bases, with 13 bases between the two germline ends. The CDR3 coding sequence is TGCAGTGCAAACCTAGCCGGAGAGCAGTTCTTC. Translated, it gives CSANLAGEQFF.

This clonotype was detected a few times. V is TRBV10-3 and J is TRBJ2-7, with D possibly matching TRBD1 (6 bases). Trimming stripped 5 bases from V and 7 bases from J, with 12 bases between. Germline V gene sequence: CDR1 ENHRY, CDR2 SYGVKD. The CDR3 has 12 residues. The CDR3 protein is CAISTTGREQYF. The CDR3 DNA is TGTGCCATCAGTACGACAGGACGGGAGCAGTACTTC.

The V gene is TRBV5-1, the J gene TRBJ1-5, with D unclear. This CDR3 spans 13 amino acids. Trimming left V 3 bases short and J 4 bases short, with 8 bases between. Germline CDR1 and CDR2: SGHRS and YFSETQ. For the CDR3, the DNA is TGCGCCAGCAGCTCGGGCGGGAATCAGCCCCAGCATTTT. It yields the protein CASSSGGNQPQHF. The variable domain in full, completed from reference TRBV5-1 and TRBJ1-5, reads KAGVTQTPRYLIKTRGQQVTLSCSPISGHRSVSWYQQTPGQGLQFLFEYFSETQRNKGNFPGRFSGRQFSNSRSEMNVSTLELGDSALYLCASSSGGNQPQHFGDGTRLSIL.

This clonotype was counted only a few times. This rearrangement joins TRBV20-1 to TRBJ2-6; no reliable D call. Germline V CDR1 and CDR2: DFQATT, SNEGSKA (reference sequence). V was clipped by 5 bases and J by 0 bases, with 17 bases between them. The CDR3 runs 17 residues. CDR3: CSADPGPTSSGANVLTF. In DNA, the CDR3 is TGCAGTGCTGATCCCGGACCGACAAGCTCTGGGGCCAACGTCCTGACTTTC.

This clonotype occurred a few times. The gene calls are TRBV9 and TRBJ2-3; D unresolved. The V gene's germline CDR1 is SGDLS and CDR2 YYNGEE. This CDR3 spans 16 amino acids. V dropped 0 bases and J dropped 0 bases, with 11 bases sitting between them. CDR3 in DNA: TGTGCCAGCAGCGTAGAGGGAATTGCTAGCACAGATACGCAGTATTTT. Its translation: CASSVEGIASTDTQYF.

This clonotype was observed a few times. This rearrangement joins TRBV12-3 or TRBV12-4 to TRBJ2-1, with no clear D. Trimming took 3 bases from V and 6 from J, leaving 15 bases between them. This CDR3 is 15 amino acids long. The chain's CDR3 is CASSFLPIQSNEQFF. Written as DNA, the CDR3 is TGTGCCAGCAGTTTTTTACCAATCCAATCCAATGAGCAGTTCTTC.

This clonotype has just a few counts. This chain joins TRBV6-6 and TRBJ2-6, with no clear D. V lost 7 bases and J lost 2, with 12 bases in between. CDR1 and CDR2 from the germline V gene are MNHNY and SVGAGI (reference sequence). This CDR3 region has 15 residues. The CDR3 DNA follows: TGTGCCAGCACTCCTATTCAAGCTGGGGCCAACGTCCTGACTTTC. Its protein product is CASTPIQAGANVLTF.

The chain recombines TRBV7-2 with TRBJ2-3; 8 bases agree with TRBD2. Trimming at V came to 5 bases and at J to 3 bases, leaving 1 base not matched to a gene. In germline, CDR1 is SGHTA, CDR2 FQGNSA. The CDR3 length is 13 residues. The DNA of the CDR3 is TGTGCCAGCAGCCCTAGCGGGACAGATACGCAGTATTTT. It codes for CASSPSGTDTQYF.

This clonotype showed up just a few times. V usage is TRBV6-5 and J usage is TRBJ1-5; TRBD1 is a possible D gene (5 bases). Per germline, CDR1 MNHEY and CDR2 SVGAGI. V lost 6 bases and J 4 bases, leaving 10 bases between the germline ends. This CDR3 contains 13 residues. Written as DNA, the CDR3 is TGTGCCAGCAGGGCGGACAAAAATCAGCCCCAGCATTTT. This gives the protein CASRADKNQPQHF.

The chain has TRBV4-2 and TRBJ2-7, with TRBD2 as a possible D gene (6 bases). V was trimmed by 4 bases and J by 0 bases, leaving 10 bases between them. Germline V gives CDR1 LGHNA, CDR2 YNFKEQ. There are 14 residues in the CDR3. As DNA, the CDR3 is TGTGCCAGCAGCCTCCGGGACTCCTCCTACGAGCAGTACTTC. This codes for CASSLRDSSYEQYF.

The chain is built from TRBV6-1 and TRBJ1-3, with D perhaps TRBD1 (5 bases). The germline V gene encodes CDR1 MNHNS and CDR2 SASEGT. CDR3 length: 16 amino acids. V lost 2 bases to trimming and J lost 0 bases, with 11 bases between them. The CDR3: CASSEPGLLSGNTIYF. Here the CDR3 DNA reads TGTGCCAGCAGTGAACCGGGACTGCTCTCTGGAAACACCATATATTTT.

This sequence joins TRBV20-1 and TRBJ1-1; TRBD1 might be the D (5 bases). The CDR3 sequence is 11 residues long. Per the germline V gene, CDR1 is DFQATT and CDR2 is SNEGSKA (reference sequence). V gave up 4 bases and J gave up 7 bases, with 10 bases separating them. CDR3 in amino acids: CSATGTDEAFF. DNA of the CDR3: TGCAGTGCTACTGGGACGGATGAAGCTTTCTTT.

J is TRBJ2-2 and V is TRBV12-3 or TRBV12-4; D remains unclear. V was trimmed by 2 bases and J by 6 bases, leaving 7 bases between them. CDR3 length equals 13 residues. The CDR3 reads CASSLMASGELFF. CDR3 sequence (DNA): TGTGCCAGCAGTTTAATGGCGTCCGGGGAGCTGTTTTTT.

In this sample, this clonotype turned up a few times. The chain is built from TRBV28 and TRBJ1-2, with D perhaps matching TRBD1 (5 bases). This CDR3 contains 14 residues. V was cut by 6 bases and J by 3 bases, with 14 bases left in between. CDR1 is MDHEN, CDR2 SYDVKM, per germline. The CDR3 DNA reads as TGTGCCAGCAGAGTTTCAAAGGGGTACTATGGCTACACCTTC. This encodes CASRVSKGYYGYTF.

The chain has TRBV5-4 and TRBJ2-1; TRBD2 is a possible D gene (5 bases). The CDR3 is made up of 13 amino acids. Germline CDR1 SGHNT, CDR2 YYREEE (reference sequence). Trimming took off 4 bases at V and 7 bases at J, with 12 bases between the two ends. CDR3 in amino acids: CASSDTSINEQFF. The CDR3 DNA reads as TGTGCCAGCAGCGATACTAGTATAAATGAGCAGTTCTTC.

The rearrangement links TRBV6-2 or TRBV6-3 to TRBJ2-1; D is undetermined. Germline V gene data show CDR1 as MNHEY and CDR2 as SVGEGT. The V end lost 1 base, the J end lost 10 bases, and 11 bases lay between the germline ends. The CDR3 loop spans 13 amino acids. CDR3 loop: CASSYWLEGEQFF. The CDR3, as DNA: TGTGCCAGCAGTTACTGGCTGGAAGGAGAGCAGTTCTTC.

The rearrangement links TRBV10-3 to TRBJ2-1, with D possibly matching TRBD2 (5 bases). Germline CDR1 is ENHRY and CDR2 is SYGVKD. The length of the CDR3 is 16 residues. Trimming cost V 4 bases and J 5 bases, with 18 bases left between them. The CDR3 reads CAISGDYQGSHNEQFF. CDR3 coding DNA: TGTGCCATCAGTGGAGACTACCAAGGGTCCCACAATGAGCAGTTCTTC.

This clonotype was found a few times. The chain couples TRBV7-8 to TRBJ2-5; D is perhaps TRBD2 (6 bases). The germline gives CDR1 SGHVS, CDR2 FQNEAQ. V gave up 5 bases and J gave up 4 bases, with 14 bases separating them. The CDR3 sequence is 14 residues long. CDR3 in amino acids: CASSRRDLGETQYF. The DNA of the CDR3 is TGTGCCAGCAGCCGCCGGGACTTAGGAGAGACCCAGTACTTC.

This clonotype was recorded at least ten times. The chain carries TRBV11-2 and TRBJ2-1; TRBD2 agrees at 13 bases. The V gene's germline CDR1 is SGHAT and CDR2 FQNNGV. V lost 0 bases to trimming and J lost 8 bases; unmatched junction nucleotides: 4. This CDR3 contains 16 residues. CDR3 nucleotide sequence: TGTGCCAGCAGCTTAGAGAGTGGACTAGCGGGAGATGAGCAGTTCTTC. Protein sequence: CASSLESGLAGDEQFF.

The chain is built from TRBV2 and TRBJ2-1; 7 bases are a match to TRBD2. Germline lookup yields CDR1 SNHLY and CDR2 FYNNEI. With 5 bases clipped from V and 9 bases from J, the junction kept 13 bases outside the gene matches. The CDR3 sequence is 15 residues long. CDR3 protein: CASSRESWGGGEQFF. In DNA form, the CDR3 reads TGTGCCAGCAGTCGGGAATCTTGGGGGGGGGGTGAGCAGTTCTTC.